This T cell receptor beta chain appears in the sequencing data of a study of early T cells in non-severe SARS-CoV-2 infection. Individual cDNA molecules were tagged with unique molecular identifiers, the study reported. TCRdb reprocessed the 5' RACE reads with MiXCR, giving one entry per CDR3 protein. The table lists roughly 53,000 distinct CDR3 sequences, approximately 10% of them singletons, with more than 20% in the top ten. This clonotype was seen ten or more times. Compared with germline, one end of the junction differs, possibly owing to a read error. This sequence originates from an adult who was a healthcare worker with PCR-confirmed SARS-CoV-2 infection or an uninfected control (not recorded which). The sequenced material came from whole blood.

The CDR3 here is CASSLTQNTEAFF. In DNA form, the CDR3 reads TGTGCCAGCAGTTTAACACAGAACACTGAAGCTTTCTTT. The chain has TRBV7-3 and TRBJ1-1; D remains ambiguous. This CDR3 region has 13 residues. Germline V gene lookup returns CDR1 SGHTA and CDR2 FQGTGA.